This T cell receptor (beta chain) was sequenced for a study of blood T cell repertoires in COVID-19. About the study: PBMCs, B-cell-depleted T cells, or T cells provided the cDNA or gDNA that made up the material.

This CDR3 is 16 amino acids long. V was cut by 3 bases and J by 1 base, with 13 bases left in between. Germline V lookup: CDR1 ENHRY, CDR2 SYGVKD. In the original processing: Amplification from reference gene primers served as the basis for estimated nucleated cell counts. Generated by immunoSEQ multiplex PCR, the TCRdb table keeps only in-frame clones and is missing some. D and trimming were read from the DNA, whereas the V and J calls and clone size are those reported in that table. There are approximately 37,000 clones in the sample; about 86% occur only once, and 19% lies in the top ten. This sequence joins TRBV10-3 and TRBJ2-4; D unresolved. The sample consisted of peripheral blood. The clonotype comes from a man between 45 and 60 years old in a cohort sampled during active COVID-19. The CDR3 spells CAISEGGSGAKNIQYF. The DNA for the CDR3 is TGTGCCATCAGTGAAGGTGGCTCCGGGGCCAAAAACATTCAGTACTTC.